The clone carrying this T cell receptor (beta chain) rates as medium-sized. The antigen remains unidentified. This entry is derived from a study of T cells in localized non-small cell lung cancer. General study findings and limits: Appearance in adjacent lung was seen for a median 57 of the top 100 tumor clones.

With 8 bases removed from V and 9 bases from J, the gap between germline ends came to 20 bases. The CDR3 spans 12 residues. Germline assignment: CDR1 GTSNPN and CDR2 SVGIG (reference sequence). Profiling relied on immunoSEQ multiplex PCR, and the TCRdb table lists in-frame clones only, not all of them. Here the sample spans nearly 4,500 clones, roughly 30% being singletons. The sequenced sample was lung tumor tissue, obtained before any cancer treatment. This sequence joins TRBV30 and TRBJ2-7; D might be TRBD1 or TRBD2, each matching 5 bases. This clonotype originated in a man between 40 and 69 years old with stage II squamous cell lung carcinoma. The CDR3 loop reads CAHGGGRRGQYF. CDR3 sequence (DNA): TGTGCCCACGGTGGGGGTAGGCGCGGGCAGTACTTC.